This TCR beta chain is from a study of regulatory T cells in long-lasting Graves disease. Study-level information: Disease was considered persistent Graves' disease after over 5 years of antithyroid drugs (with positive TSH receptor antibodies).

This CDR3 comprises 16 residues. The J segment lost 4 bases and the V segment lost 1 base, leaving 6 bases of the junction unmatched. Germline V gene sequence: CDR1 LGHDT, CDR2 YNNKEL (reference sequence). Time point reported: persistent/refractory GD, antithyroid drugs over 5 years with positive TRAb. With RNA extracted from PBMCs as input, the TCR library was made. Graves' disease was diagnosed by American Thyroid Association guidelines. Study results and caveats: With approximately 2,500 shared public clonotypes, persistent patients exceeded new patients, who shared 950 to 1,000.

iRepertoire HTBI primers and Arm-PCR of CDR3 regions built TCR beta libraries. Study processing details: From all samples, identification returned approximately 14 TRBJ and approximately 62 TRBV segments. Via MiXCR, TCRdb re-called the multiplex PCR reads, giving one row per CDR3 protein. What appears here as the V and J calls and clone size reflects TCRdb's work, not the paper's. Of 420,000 or so distinct CDR3 sequences in the sample, around 22% are singletons; the top ten hold approximately 25%. This clonotype turned up a few times. The antigen remains unidentified. The source material was peripheral blood mononuclear cells (PBMCs), sampled when the disease was refractory, from a patient treated with antithyroid drugs. This sequence originates from a female donor with Graves disease. J is TRBJ1-5 and V is TRBV3-1; the match to TRBD1 covers 8 bases. CDR3 nucleotide sequence: TGTGCCAGCAGCCAAGGTTGGCAGGGGGCGAATCAGCCCCAGCATTTT. Translation gives CASSQGWQGANQPQHF. The full variable domain, its missing parts supplied by reference TRBV3-1 and TRBJ1-5, is DTAVSQTPKYLVTQMGNDKSIKCEQNLGHDTMYWYKQDSKKFLKIMFSYNNKELIINETVPNRFSPKSPDKAHLNLHINSLELGDSAVYFCASSQGWQGANQPQHFGDGTRLSIL.